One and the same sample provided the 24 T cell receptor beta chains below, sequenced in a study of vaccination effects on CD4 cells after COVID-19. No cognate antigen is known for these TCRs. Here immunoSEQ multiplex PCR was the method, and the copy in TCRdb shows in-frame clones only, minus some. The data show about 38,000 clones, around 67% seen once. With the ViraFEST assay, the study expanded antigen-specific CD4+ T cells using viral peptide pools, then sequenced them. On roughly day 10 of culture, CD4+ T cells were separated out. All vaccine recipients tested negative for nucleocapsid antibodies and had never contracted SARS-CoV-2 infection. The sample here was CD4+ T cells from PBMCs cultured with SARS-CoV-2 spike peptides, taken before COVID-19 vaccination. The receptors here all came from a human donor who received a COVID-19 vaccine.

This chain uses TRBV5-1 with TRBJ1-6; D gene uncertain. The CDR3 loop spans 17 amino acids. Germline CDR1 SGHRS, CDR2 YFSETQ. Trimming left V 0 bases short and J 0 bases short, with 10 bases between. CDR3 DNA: TGCGCCAGCAGCTTGGATTACCGGAGCTCCTATAATTCACCCCTCCACTTT. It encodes CASSLDYRSSYNSPLHF.

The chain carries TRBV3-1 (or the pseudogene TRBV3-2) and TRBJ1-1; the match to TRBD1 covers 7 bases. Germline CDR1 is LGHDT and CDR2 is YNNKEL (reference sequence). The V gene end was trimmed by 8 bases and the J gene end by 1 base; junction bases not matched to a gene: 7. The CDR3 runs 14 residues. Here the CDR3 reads CASRKQGRNTEAFF. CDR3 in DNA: TGTGCCAGCCGAAAACAGGGGAGGAACACTGAAGCTTTCTTT.

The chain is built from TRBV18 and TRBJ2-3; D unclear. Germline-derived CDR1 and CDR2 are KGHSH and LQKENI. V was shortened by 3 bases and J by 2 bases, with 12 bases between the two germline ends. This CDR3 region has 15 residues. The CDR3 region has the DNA TGTGCCAGCTCACCCCTCTCTCAGGCCACAGATACGCAGTATTTT. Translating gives CASSPLSQATDTQYF. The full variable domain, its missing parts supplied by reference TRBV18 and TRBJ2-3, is NAGVMQNPRHLVRRRGQEARLRCSPMKGHSHVYWYRQLPEEGLKFMVYLQKENIIDESGMPKERFSAEFPKEGPSILRIQQVVRGDSAAYFCASSPLSQATDTQYFGPGTRLTVL.

This CDR3 reads CASQGTGNEQYF. The CDR3 DNA reads as TGTGCCAGCCAAGGGACAGGGAACGAGCAGTACTTC. The chain uses TRBV28 and TRBJ2-7; 9 nucleotides match TRBD1. Germline loops: CDR1 MDHEN, CDR2 SYDVKM. This CDR3 region has 12 residues. V trimming: 8 bases; J trimming: 5 bases; junction bases outside the gene matches: 4.

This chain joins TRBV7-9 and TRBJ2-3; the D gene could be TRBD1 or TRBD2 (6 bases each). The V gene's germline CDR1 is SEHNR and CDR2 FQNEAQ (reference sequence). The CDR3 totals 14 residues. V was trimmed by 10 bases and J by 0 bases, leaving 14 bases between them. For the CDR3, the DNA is TGTGCCACCCCTGGGGGGCCAAGCACAGATACGCAGTATTTT. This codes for CATPGGPSTDTQYF.

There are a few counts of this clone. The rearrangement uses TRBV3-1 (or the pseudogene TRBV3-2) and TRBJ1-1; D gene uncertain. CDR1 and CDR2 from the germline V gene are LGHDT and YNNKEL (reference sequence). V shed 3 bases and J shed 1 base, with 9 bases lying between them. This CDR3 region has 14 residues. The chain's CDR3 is CASSHHQRNTEAFF. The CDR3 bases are TGTGCCAGCAGCCACCACCAGAGGAACACTGAAGCTTTCTTT.

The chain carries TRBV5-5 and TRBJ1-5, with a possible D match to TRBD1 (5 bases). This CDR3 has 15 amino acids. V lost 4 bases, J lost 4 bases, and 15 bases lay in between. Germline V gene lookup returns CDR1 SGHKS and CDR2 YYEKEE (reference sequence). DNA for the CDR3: TGTGCCAGCAGCCTCCTCGGGGGAACGAATCAGCCCCAGCATTTT. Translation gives CASSLLGGTNQPQHF.

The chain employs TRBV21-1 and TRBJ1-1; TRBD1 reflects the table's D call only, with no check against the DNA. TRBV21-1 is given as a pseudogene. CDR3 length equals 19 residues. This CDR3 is CASSDDRPGQGVRNTEAFF. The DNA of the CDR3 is TGTGCCAGCAGCGATGACAGACCGGGACAGGGGGTTCGGAACACTGAAGCTTTCTTT.

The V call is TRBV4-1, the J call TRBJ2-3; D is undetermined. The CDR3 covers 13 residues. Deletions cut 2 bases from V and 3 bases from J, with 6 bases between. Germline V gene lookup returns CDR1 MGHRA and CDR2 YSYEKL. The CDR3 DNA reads TGCGCCAGCAGCCAAACAGTGACAGATACGCAGTATTTT. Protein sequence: CASSQTVTDTQYF.

The CDR3: CASSFNGGEIYEQYF. The CDR3 region has the DNA TGCGCCAGCAGCTTTAACGGGGGGGAAATCTACGAGCAGTACTTC. The chain joins TRBV5-1 to TRBJ2-7, with 8 bases matching TRBD2. The CDR3 has 15 residues. The germline CDR1 and CDR2 sequences are SGHRS and YFSETQ. With V trimmed by 2 bases and J by 3 bases, 7 bases remained unmatched.

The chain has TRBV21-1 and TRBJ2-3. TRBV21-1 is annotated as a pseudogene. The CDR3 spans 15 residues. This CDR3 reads CASSKSRVHSDTQYF. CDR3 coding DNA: TGTGCCAGCAGCAAAAGTAGGGTGCATTCGGATACGCAGTATTTT.

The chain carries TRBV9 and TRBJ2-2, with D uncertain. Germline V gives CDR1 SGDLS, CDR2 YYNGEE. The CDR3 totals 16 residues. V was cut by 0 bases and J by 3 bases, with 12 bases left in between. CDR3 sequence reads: CASSVGSGVDTGELFF. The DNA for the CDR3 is TGTGCCAGCAGCGTAGGTTCCGGTGTCGACACCGGGGAGCTGTTTTTT.

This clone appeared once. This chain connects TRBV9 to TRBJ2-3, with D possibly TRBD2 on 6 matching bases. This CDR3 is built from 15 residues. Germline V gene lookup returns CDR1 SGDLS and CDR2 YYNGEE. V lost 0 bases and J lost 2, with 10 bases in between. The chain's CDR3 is CASSVGLGDTDTQYF. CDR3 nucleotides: TGTGCCAGCAGCGTAGGACTAGGGGACACAGATACGCAGTATTTT.

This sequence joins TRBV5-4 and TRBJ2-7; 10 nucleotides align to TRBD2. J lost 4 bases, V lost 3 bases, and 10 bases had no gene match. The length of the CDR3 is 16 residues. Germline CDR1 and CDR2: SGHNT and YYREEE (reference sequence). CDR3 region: CASSSGAGGPGYEQYF. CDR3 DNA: TGTGCCAGCAGCTCGGGAGCGGGGGGGCCGGGTTACGAGCAGTACTTC. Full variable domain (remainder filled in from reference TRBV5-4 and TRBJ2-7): ETGVTQSPTHLIKTRGQQVTLRCSSQSGHNTVSWYQQALGQGPQFIFQYYREEENGRGNFPPRFSGLQFPNYSSELNVNALELDDSALYLCASSSGAGGPGYEQYFGPGTRLTVT.

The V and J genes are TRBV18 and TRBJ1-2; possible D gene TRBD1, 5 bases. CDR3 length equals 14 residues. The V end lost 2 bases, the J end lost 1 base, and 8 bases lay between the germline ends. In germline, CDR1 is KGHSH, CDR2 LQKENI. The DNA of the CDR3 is TGTGCCAGCTCACCAGGGACTGATAACTATGGCTACACCTTC. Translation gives CASSPGTDNYGYTF.

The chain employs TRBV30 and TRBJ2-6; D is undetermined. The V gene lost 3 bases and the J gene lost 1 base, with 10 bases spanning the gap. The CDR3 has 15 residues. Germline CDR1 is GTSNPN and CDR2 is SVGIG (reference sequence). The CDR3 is CAWRGQTSGANVLTF. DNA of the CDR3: TGTGCCTGGAGGGGTCAGACTTCTGGGGCCAACGTCCTGACTTTC.

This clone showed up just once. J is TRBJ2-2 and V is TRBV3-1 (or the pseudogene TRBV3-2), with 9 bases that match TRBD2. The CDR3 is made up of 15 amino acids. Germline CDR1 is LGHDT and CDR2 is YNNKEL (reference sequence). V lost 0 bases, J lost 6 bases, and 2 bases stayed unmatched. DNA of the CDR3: TGTGCCAGCAGCCAAGAATTAGCGGGGGCCGGGGAGCTGTTTTTT. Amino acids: CASSQELAGAGELFF.

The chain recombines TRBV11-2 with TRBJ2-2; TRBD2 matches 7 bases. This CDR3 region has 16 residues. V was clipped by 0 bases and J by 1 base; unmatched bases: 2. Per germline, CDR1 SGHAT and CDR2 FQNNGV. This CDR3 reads CASSLDGGGNTGELFF. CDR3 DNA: TGTGCCAGCAGCTTAGATGGGGGGGGGAACACCGGGGAGCTGTTTTTT.

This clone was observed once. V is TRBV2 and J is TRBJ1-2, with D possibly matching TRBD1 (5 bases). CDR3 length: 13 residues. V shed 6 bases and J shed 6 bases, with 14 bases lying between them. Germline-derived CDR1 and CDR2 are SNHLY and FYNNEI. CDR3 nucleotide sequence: TGTGCCAGCAGCCTAAAACTCAGGGATGGCTACACCTTC. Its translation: CASSLKLRDGYTF.

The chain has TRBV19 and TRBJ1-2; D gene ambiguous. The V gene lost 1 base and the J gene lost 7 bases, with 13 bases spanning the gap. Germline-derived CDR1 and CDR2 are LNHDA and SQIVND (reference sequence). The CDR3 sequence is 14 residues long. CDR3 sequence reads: CASSIAAGQTGYTF. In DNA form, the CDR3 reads TGTGCCAGTAGTATAGCGGCCGGGCAGACTGGCTACACCTTC.

The CDR3 spells CASSVSRQPQHF. In DNA form, the CDR3 reads TGTGCCAGTAGTGTCAGTCGTCAGCCCCAGCATTTT. The chain couples TRBV19 to TRBJ1-5; D call uncertain. V was clipped by 5 bases and J by 6 bases, with 8 bases between them. Per germline, CDR1 LNHDA and CDR2 SQIVND (reference sequence). This CDR3 spans 12 amino acids. Using reference TRBV19 and TRBJ1-5 for the parts outside the CDR3, the full variable domain is DGGITQSPKYLFRKEGQNVTLSCEQNLNHDAMYWYRQDPGQGLRLIYYSQIVNDFQKGDIAEGYSVSREKKESFPLTVTSAQKNPTAFYLCASSVSRQPQHFGDGTRLSIL.

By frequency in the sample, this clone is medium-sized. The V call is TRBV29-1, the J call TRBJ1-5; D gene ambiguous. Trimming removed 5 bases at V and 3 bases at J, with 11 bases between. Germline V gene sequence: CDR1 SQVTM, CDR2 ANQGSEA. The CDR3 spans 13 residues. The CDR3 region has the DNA TGCAGCGTTTCCGACACGATCAATCAGCCCCAGCATTTT. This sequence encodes CSVSDTINQPQHF. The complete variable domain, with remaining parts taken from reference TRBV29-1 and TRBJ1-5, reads SAVISQKPSRDICQRGTSLTIQCQVDSQVTMMFWYRQQPGQSLTLIATANQGSEATYESGFVIDKFPISRPNLTFSTLTVSNMSPEDSSIYLCSVSDTINQPQHFGDGTRLSIL.

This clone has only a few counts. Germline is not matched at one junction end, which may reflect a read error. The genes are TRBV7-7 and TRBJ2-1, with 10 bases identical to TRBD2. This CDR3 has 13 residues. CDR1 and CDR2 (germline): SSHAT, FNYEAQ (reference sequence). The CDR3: CASSLAGGSEQFF. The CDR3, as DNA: TGTGCTAGCAGCTTAGCGGGGGGCAGTGAGCAGTTCTTC.

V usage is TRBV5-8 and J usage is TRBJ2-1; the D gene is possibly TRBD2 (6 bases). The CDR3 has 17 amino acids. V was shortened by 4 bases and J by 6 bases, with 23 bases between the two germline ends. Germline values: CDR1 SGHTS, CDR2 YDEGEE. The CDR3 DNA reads TGTGCCAGCAGCCTACCTCGAACGGGAGTAATGCTCAATGAGCAGTTCTTC. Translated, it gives CASSLPRTGVMLNEQFF.